This T cell receptor beta chain was identified during a study of T cell responses to AZD1222 COVID-19 vaccine. General observations from the study: A reported finding is that nearly half of spike-specific TCRs target unmutated variant regions. Possibly, clonal diversity was underestimated; donors were largely white British and included more females.

The protocol was immunoSEQ multiplex PCR, while the TCRdb copy is restricted to in-frame clones and leaves out a portion. This sample carries roughly 160,000 clones, around 90% of them seen once, and the ten largest clones take less than 1.3%. The CDR3 length is 16 residues. CDR1 is KGHSH and CDR2 is LQKENI in the germline V gene. The junction had 7 bases not matched to a gene; V was cut back by 3 bases and J by 0 bases. Turning to this clone: Its antigen remains unidentified.

This sequence was found in an adult who received the AZD1222 COVID-19 vaccine. This rearrangement joins TRBV18 to TRBJ1-1; TRBD1 matches at 7 bases. The sample consisted of peripheral blood, taken 28 days after the second AZD1222 dose. This CDR3 reads CASSPSQGVMNTEAFF. The CDR3 DNA follows: TGTGCCAGCTCACCCTCTCAGGGGGTCATGAACACTGAAGCTTTCTTT.